Presented here are 20 T cell receptor beta chains from one specimen sequenced in a study of cytomegalovirus exposure and HLA in healthy donors. The PCR contained 60 Vbeta and 13 Jbeta primers. The data were produced by immunoSEQ multiplex PCR, yet TCRdb's version contains in-frame clones alone and is incomplete. The sample comprises around 86,000 clones, around 80% of which are singletons, and around 3.1% rests with the top ten. The sample consisted of PBMCs. The receptor source for this set is a man in his fifties or sixties in good health and CMV-seropositive.

The rearrangement uses TRBV11-2 and TRBJ2-5; D unresolved. Germline values: CDR1 SGHAT, CDR2 FQNNGV. There are 14 residues in the CDR3. The germline V and J ends were trimmed by 7 bases and 1 base, with 13 bases remaining between them. The CDR3 spells CASTPAATQETQYF. CDR3 bases: TGTGCCAGCACCCCCGCGGCAACCCAAGAGACCCAGTACTTC.

The chain employs TRBV7-3 and TRBJ2-3; 10 bases line up with TRBD2. Looked up from germline, CDR1 is SGHTA and CDR2 is FQGTGA. The CDR3 extends over 17 amino acids. V was clipped by 3 bases and J by 2 bases; unmatched bases: 8. In nucleotides, the CDR3 is TGTGCCAGCAGCTTTCGGGTAGCGGGAGGCACCACAGATACGCAGTATTTT. This sequence encodes CASSFRVAGGTTDTQYF.

The V call is TRBV5-1, the J call TRBJ2-7, with TRBD1 identical over 9 bases. Per germline, CDR1 SGHRS and CDR2 YFSETQ. J gave up 6 bases and V 2 bases, and 9 bases lay outside the gene matches. The CDR3 is made up of 15 amino acids. In DNA form, the CDR3 reads TGCGCCAGCAGCTTTCAGGGACAGGGTACCGGCGAGCAGTACTTC. Protein sequence: CASSFQGQGTGEQYF.

This clone appeared once. CDR3 sequence: CASSLAFPPREYEQYF. For the CDR3, the DNA is TGTGCCAGCAGCTTAGCATTTCCCCCCAGGGAATACGAGCAGTACTTC. The chain joins TRBV11-3 to TRBJ2-7; possibly TRBD1 for D (5 bases). The V end lost 1 base, the J end lost 4 bases, and 17 bases lay between the germline ends. This CDR3 has 16 amino acids. The germline V gene encodes CDR1 SGHNT and CDR2 YENEEA.

CDR3 sequence: CASSLDRVVYEQYF. The DNA of the CDR3 is TGCGCCAGCAGCCTCGACAGGGTGGTCTACGAGCAGTACTTC. The J gene is TRBJ2-7, the V gene TRBV5-1, with TRBD1 matching 7 bases. The V and J ends lost 4 bases and 3 bases, in that order; junction bases with no gene match: 7. CDR3 size: 14 residues. CDR1 SGHRS and CDR2 YFSETQ come from the germline V gene. Drawing the rest from reference TRBV5-1 and TRBJ2-7, the complete variable domain is KAGVTQTPRYLIKTRGQQVTLSCSPISGHRSVSWYQQTPGQGLQFLFEYFSETQRNKGNFPGRFSGRQFSNSRSEMNVSTLELGDSALYLCASSLDRVVYEQYFGPGTRLTVT.

The chain links TRBV18 to TRBJ2-7; 14 bases are a match to TRBD2. Trimming at V came to 5 bases and at J to 4 bases, leaving 4 bases not matched to a gene. Germline V gives CDR1 KGHSH, CDR2 LQKENI. The CDR3 has 15 residues. For the CDR3, the DNA is TGTGCCAGCTCATCTAGACTAGCGGGAGGGTACGAGCAGTACTTC. It is translated as CASSSRLAGGYEQYF.

V gene TRBV28 combines with J gene TRBJ2-5; TRBD1 matches 9 bases. The V gene's germline CDR1 is MDHEN and CDR2 SYDVKM. The CDR3 extends over 15 amino acids. The V and J ends lost 4 bases and 7 bases, in that order; junction bases with no gene match: 10. CDR3 bases: TGTGCCAGCAGTTCTTACAGGGGGCGTAGGGTGACCCAGTACTTC. As protein: CASSSYRGRRVTQYF.

The V and J genes are TRBV19 and TRBJ2-3; the D is unclear. V was shortened by 6 bases and J by 3 bases, with 7 bases between the two germline ends. Germline CDR1 is LNHDA and CDR2 is SQIVND (reference sequence). The CDR3 is made up of 12 amino acids. This chain's CDR3 is CASSPTTDTQYF. The CDR3 nucleotides are TGTGCCAGTAGCCCCACAACAGATACGCAGTATTTT.

The rearrangement joins TRBV30 to TRBJ2-3, with TRBD1 identical over 7 bases. The ends lost 2 bases at V and 4 bases at J; junction bases unmatched: 3. Looked up from germline, CDR1 is GTSNPN and CDR2 is SVGIG (reference sequence). There are 13 residues in the CDR3. For the CDR3, the DNA is TGTGCCTGGAGTACGAGGGGGCCAGATACGCAGTATTTT. Translating gives CAWSTRGPDTQYF.

This clone was seen a single time. This chain connects TRBV7-9 to TRBJ2-7; 7 bases fit TRBD1. Per the germline V gene, CDR1 is SEHNR and CDR2 is FQNEAQ (reference sequence). Losses at the gene ends were 2 bases for V and 2 bases for J; bases not matched to a gene: 9. This CDR3 has 16 residues. The CDR3 DNA is TGTGCCAGCAGCTTAATCTCATGGGGGACAGCCTACGAGCAGTACTTC. It encodes CASSLISWGTAYEQYF.

The J gene is TRBJ2-3, the V gene TRBV2; weak D call: TRBD1 (5 bases). Germline lookup yields CDR1 SNHLY and CDR2 FYNNEI. CDR3 length: 12 amino acids. Trimming removed 3 bases from V and 10 bases from J, with 11 bases in between. The CDR3 DNA reads TGTGCCAGCAGTGAGTACAGGTTGGCGCAGTATTTT. Translated: CASSEYRLAQYF. The full variable domain, its missing parts supplied by reference TRBV2 and TRBJ2-3, is EPEVTQTPSHQVTQMGQEVILRCVPISNHLYFYWYRQILGQKVEFLVSFYNNEISEKSEIFDDQFSVERPDGSNFTLKIRSTKLEDSAMYFCASSEYRLAQYFGPGTRLTVL.

This chain connects TRBV5-1 to TRBJ2-3; possible D gene TRBD1, 6 bases. This CDR3 contains 14 residues. V gave up 6 bases and J gave up 4 bases, with 15 bases separating them. CDR1 and CDR2 from the germline V gene are SGHRS and YFSETQ. The CDR3 is CASTRGGGADTQYF. DNA of the CDR3: TGCGCCAGCACGAGAGGGGGTGGCGCAGATACGCAGTATTTT.

The V gene is TRBV9, the J gene TRBJ2-2, with 8 bases identical to TRBD2. CDR3 length: 18 amino acids. The V segment lost 3 bases and the J segment 3 bases; nucleotides outside the gene matches: 13. Germline CDR1 is SGDLS and CDR2 is YYNGEE. The CDR3 nucleotides read TGTGCCAGCAGCGCGAGCCCCTCCGGGAGGGGGGACACCGGGGAGCTGTTTTTT. Its protein is CASSASPSGRGDTGELFF.

This clone has more than one count but fewer than ten. The V call is TRBV5-6, the J call TRBJ1-4; no reliable D call. With 2 bases removed from V and 6 bases from J, the gap between germline ends came to 5 bases. This CDR3 contains 12 residues. CDR1 SGHDT and CDR2 YYEEEE come from the germline V gene. This CDR3 is CASSFSDEKLFF. In nucleotides, the CDR3 is TGTGCCAGCAGCTTTTCGGATGAAAAACTGTTTTTT.

The chain is built from TRBV7-6 and TRBJ2-1, with TRBD2 identical over 10 bases. Germline V gene sequence: CDR1 SGHVS, CDR2 FNYEAQ. J was trimmed by 4 bases and V by 5 bases; bases with no gene match: 2. The CDR3 totals 14 residues. Here the CDR3 DNA reads TGTGCCAGCAGCCGACTAGCGGGTTACAATGAGCAGTTCTTC. Its translation: CASSRLAGYNEQFF.

The V and J genes are TRBV7-2 and TRBJ1-3; 7 bases align to TRBD1. J was trimmed by 2 bases and V by 1 base; bases with no gene match: 2. The germline CDR1 and CDR2 sequences are SGHTA and FQGNSA. The CDR3 is 15 amino acids. The DNA of the CDR3 is TGTGCCAGCAGCTTAGTCGGGACAGCTGGAAACACCATATATTTT. Protein product: CASSLVGTAGNTIYF. Full variable domain (missing parts from reference TRBV7-2 and TRBJ1-3): GAGVSQSPSNKVTEKGKDVELRCDPISGHTALYWYRQSLGQGLEFLIYFQGNSAPDKSGLPSDRFSAERTGGSVSTLTIQRTQQEDSAVYLCASSLVGTAGNTIYFGEGSWLTVV.

The chain combines TRBV27 with TRBJ2-5; 7 nucleotides agree with TRBD2. V was clipped by 6 bases and J by 8 bases; unmatched bases: 12. The CDR3 totals 14 residues. CDR1 is MNHEY, CDR2 SMNVEV, per germline (reference sequence). CDR3 bases: TGTGCCAGCAGCCCTAGGGACTACCAAGTTACCCAGTACTTC. Residues: CASSPRDYQVTQYF.

The J gene is TRBJ1-6, the V gene TRBV30; TRBD1 matches at 10 bases. V trimming: 0 bases; J trimming: 8 bases; junction bases outside the gene matches: 4. Germline V gives CDR1 GTSNPN, CDR2 SVGIG (reference sequence). The CDR3 covers 15 residues. The CDR3 nucleotides read TGTGCCTGGAGTGTTCTGACAGGGGGCGATTCACCCCTCCACTTT. It is translated as CAWSVLTGGDSPLHF.

The chain joins TRBV15 to TRBJ2-2; perhaps TRBD1 as D (6 bases). The CDR3 extends over 15 amino acids. CDR1 is LNHNV, CDR2 YYDKDF, per germline (reference sequence). Trimming left V 0 bases short and J 6 bases short, with 11 bases between. CDR3 coding DNA: TGTGCCACCAGCAGAGATTCTAGACAGGCCGGGGAGCTGTTTTTT. Its protein product is CATSRDSRQAGELFF.

This clone showed up just a few times. The chain combines TRBV5-4 with TRBJ1-1, with 9 bases aligning to TRBD1. This CDR3 spans 14 amino acids. With V trimmed by 1 base and J by 4 bases, 2 bases remained unmatched. Germline V gene data show CDR1 as SGHNT and CDR2 as YYREEE (reference sequence). CDR3 sequence: CASSLTGGVTEAFF. DNA for the CDR3: TGTGCCAGCAGCTTGACAGGGGGCGTCACTGAAGCTTTCTTT.